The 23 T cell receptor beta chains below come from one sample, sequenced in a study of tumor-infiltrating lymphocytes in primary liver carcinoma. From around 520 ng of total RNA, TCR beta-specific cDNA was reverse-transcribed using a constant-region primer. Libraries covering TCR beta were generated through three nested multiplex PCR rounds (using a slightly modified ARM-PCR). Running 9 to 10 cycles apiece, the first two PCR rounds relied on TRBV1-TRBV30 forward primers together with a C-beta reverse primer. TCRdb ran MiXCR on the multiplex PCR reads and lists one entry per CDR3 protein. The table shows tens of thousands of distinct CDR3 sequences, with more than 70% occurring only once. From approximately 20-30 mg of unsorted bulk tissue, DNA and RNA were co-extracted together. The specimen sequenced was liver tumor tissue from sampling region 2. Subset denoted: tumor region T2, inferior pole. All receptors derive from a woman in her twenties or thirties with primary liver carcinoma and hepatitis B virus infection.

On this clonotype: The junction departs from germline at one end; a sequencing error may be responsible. For the CDR3, the DNA is TGTGCCAGCAGCCGCTGGGGGGGCCTAAGCACAGATACGCAGTTTTTT. Translating gives CASSRWGGLSTDTQFF. The chain combines TRBV11-2 with TRBJ2-3; D might be TRBD2 (7 bases). The CDR3 covers 16 residues. Germline CDR1 is SGHAT and CDR2 is FQNNGV.

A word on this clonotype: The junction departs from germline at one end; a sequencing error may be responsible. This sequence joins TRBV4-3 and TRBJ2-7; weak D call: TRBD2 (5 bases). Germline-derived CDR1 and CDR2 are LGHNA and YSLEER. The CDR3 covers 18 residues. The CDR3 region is CASSQAVTGSHFSYEHYF. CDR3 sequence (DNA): TGCGCCAGCAGCCAAGCTGTGACGGGGAGTCACTTTAGCTACGAGCATTACTTC.

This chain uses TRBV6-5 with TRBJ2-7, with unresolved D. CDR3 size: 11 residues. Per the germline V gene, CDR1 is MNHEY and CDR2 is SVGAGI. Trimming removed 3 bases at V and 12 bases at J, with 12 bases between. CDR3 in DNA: TGTGCCAGCAGTTATGGATACGAGAGGTACTTC. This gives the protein CASSYGYERYF.

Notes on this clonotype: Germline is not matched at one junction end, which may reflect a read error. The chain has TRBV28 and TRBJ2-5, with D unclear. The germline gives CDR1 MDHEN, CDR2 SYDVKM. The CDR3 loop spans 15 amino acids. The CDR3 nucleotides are TGTGCCAACAGTTTAATATTACAGACCGAAGGGACCCAGTACTTC. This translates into CANSLILQTEGTQYF.

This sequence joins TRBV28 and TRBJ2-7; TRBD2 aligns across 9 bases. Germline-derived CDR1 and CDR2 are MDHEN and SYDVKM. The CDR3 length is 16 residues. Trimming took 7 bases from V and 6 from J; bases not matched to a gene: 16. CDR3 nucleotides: TGTGCCAGCATTTTTTTGGGACTAGCAGGAGCAGGCGAGCAGTACTTC. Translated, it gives CASIFLGLAGAGEQYF.

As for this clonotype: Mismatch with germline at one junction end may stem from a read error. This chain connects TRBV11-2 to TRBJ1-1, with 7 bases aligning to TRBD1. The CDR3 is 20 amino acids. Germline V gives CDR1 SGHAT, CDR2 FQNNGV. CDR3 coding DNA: TGTGTCAGCAGCGCTCGGGATAGGGGGCGCAAGAGGTGGAGTAACATTGAAGCTTTCTTT. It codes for CVSSARDRGRKRWSNIEAFF.

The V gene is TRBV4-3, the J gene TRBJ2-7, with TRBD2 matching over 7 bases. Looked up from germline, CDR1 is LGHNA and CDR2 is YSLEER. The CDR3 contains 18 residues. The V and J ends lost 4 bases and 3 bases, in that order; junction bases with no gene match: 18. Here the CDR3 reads CASSPAVTGGHINYEQYF. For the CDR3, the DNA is TGCGCCAGCAGCCCAGCTGTGACGGGAGGTCACATTAACTACGAGCAGTACTTC.

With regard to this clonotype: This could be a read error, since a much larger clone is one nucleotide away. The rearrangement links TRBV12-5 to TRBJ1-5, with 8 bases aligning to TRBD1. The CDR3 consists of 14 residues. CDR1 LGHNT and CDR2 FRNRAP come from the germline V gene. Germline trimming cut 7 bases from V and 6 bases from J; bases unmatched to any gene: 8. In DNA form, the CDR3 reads TGTGCTAGTGTCTCCTGGACAGGGAGTCAGCCCCAGCATTTT. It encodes CASVSWTGSQPQHF.

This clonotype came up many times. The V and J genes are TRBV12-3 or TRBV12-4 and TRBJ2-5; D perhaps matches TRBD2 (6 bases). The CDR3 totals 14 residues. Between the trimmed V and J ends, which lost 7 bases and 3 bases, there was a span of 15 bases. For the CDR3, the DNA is TGTGCCAGCACCTACCCCGGGAGCGAAGAGACCCAGTACTTC. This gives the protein CASTYPGSEETQYF.

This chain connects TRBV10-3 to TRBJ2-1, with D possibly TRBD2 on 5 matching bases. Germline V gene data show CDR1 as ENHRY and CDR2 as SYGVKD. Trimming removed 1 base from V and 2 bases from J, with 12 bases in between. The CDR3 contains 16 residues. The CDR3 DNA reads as TGTGCCATCAGTGAGTTGGCGGTGGGAGCCTACAATGAGCAGTTCTTC. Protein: CAISELAVGAYNEQFF.

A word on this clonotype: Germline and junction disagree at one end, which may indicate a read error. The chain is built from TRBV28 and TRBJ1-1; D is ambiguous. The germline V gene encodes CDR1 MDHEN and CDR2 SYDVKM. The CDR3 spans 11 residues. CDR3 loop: CASSIRVEAIF. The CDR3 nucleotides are TGTGCCAGCAGTATAAGGGTTGAAGCTATCTTC.

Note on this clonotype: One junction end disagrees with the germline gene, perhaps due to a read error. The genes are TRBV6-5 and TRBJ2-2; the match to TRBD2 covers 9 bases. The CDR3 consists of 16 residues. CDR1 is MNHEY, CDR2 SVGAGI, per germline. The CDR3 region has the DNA TGTTCCGGCAGTTATGGACTAGCGCCGAACACCGGGGAACTGTTTTTT. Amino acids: CSGSYGLAPNTGELFF.

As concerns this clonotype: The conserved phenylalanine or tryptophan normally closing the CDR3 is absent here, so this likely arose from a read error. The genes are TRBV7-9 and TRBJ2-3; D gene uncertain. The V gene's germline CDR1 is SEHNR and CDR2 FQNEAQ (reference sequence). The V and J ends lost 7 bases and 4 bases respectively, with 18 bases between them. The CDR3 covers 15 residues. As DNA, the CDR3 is TGTGCCAGCATAGATCTCCGGACGAGTGCAGATACGCAGTATTCT. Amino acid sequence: CASIDLRTSADTQYS.

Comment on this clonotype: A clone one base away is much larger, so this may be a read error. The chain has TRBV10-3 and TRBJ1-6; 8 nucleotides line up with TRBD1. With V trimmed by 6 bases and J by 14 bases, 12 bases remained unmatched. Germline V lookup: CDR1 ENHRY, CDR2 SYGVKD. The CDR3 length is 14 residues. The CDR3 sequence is CAISHDRGGLSLHF. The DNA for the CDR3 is TGTGCCATCAGCCACGACAGGGGAGGATTATCCCTCCACTTT.

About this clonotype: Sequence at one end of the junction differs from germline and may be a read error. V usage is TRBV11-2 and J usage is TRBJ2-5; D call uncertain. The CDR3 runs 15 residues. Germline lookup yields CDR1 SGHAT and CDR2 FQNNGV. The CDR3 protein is CASSFLTRAAEIQHF. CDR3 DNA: TGTGCCAGCAGCTTTTTGACGAGAGCCGCTGAGATCCAGCACTTC.

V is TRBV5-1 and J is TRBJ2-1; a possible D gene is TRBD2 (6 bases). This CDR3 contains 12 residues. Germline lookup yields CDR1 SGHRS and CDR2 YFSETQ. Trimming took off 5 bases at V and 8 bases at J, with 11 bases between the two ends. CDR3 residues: CASRGPGDEQFF. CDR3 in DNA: TGCGCCAGCAGAGGTCCGGGGGATGAGCAGTTCTTC.

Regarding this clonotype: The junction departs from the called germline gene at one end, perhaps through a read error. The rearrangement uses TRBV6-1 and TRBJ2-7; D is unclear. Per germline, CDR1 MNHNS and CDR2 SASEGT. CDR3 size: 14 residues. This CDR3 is CASSDSHPGSERYF. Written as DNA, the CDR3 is TGTGCCAGCAGTGATTCACATCCTGGATCCGAGCGGTACTTC.

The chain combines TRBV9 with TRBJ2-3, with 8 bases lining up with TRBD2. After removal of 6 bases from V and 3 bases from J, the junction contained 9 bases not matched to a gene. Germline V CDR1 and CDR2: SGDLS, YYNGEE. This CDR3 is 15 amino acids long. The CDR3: CASTQPSGYTDTQYF. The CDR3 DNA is TGTGCCAGCACCCAACCTAGCGGGTATACAGATACGCAGTATTTT. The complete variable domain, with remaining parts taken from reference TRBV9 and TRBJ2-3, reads DSGVTQTPKHLITATGQRVTLRCSPRSGDLSVYWYQQSLDQGLQFLIQYYNGEERAKGNILERFSAQQFPDLHSELNLSSLELGDSALYFCASTQPSGYTDTQYFGPGTRLTVL.

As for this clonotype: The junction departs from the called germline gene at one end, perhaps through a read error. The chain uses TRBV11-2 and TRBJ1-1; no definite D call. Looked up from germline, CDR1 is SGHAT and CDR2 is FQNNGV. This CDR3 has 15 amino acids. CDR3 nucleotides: TGTGTCAGCAGCTTAAAGAGAGGGAGGTTAAATGATGCTTTCTTT. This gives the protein CVSSLKRGRLNDAFF. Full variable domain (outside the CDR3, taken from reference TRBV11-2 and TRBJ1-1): EAGVAQSPRYKIIEKRQSVAFWCNPISGHATLYWYQQILGQGPKLLIQFQNNGVVDDSQLPKDRFSAERLKGVDSTLKIQPAKLEDSAVYLCVSSLKRGRLNDAFFGQGTRLTVV.

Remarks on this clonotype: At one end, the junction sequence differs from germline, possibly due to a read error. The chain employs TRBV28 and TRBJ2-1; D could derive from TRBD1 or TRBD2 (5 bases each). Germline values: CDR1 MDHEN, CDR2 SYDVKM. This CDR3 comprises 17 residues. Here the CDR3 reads CASNSPLGTSSCNEQFF. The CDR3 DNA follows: TGTGCCAGCAATTCACCGTTGGGGACCAGCTCCTGCAATGAGCAGTTCTTC.

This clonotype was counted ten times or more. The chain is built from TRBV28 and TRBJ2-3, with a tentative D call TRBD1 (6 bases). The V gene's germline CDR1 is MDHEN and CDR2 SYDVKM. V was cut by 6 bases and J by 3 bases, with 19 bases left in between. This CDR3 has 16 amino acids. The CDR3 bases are TGTGCCAGCAGAACCGGGGCGTGGGGGCCGACAGATACGCAGTATTTT. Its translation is CASRTGAWGPTDTQYF.

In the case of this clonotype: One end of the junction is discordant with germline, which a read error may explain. CDR3 nucleotides: TGTGCCAGCAGCTTAGATAGGATGGCAGGGAGAAGCTACATCTTC. Translation: CASSLDRMAGRSYIF. The chain couples TRBV11-2 to TRBJ1-2; perhaps TRBD1 as D (5 bases). CDR3 length equals 15 residues. Germline V lookup: CDR1 SGHAT, CDR2 FQNNGV.

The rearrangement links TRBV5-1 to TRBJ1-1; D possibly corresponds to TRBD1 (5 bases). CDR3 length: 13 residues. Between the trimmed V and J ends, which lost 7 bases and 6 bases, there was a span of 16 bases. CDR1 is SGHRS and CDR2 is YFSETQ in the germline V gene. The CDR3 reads CASCPEGNAEAFF. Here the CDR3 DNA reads TGCGCCAGCTGCCCCGAGGGGAATGCTGAAGCTTTCTTT.